The clone carrying this TCR beta chain came up a few times. cDNA was made by 5'RACE with 10-nucleotide random UMIs. Using its own MiXCR run on the 5' RACE reads, TCRdb lists one record per CDR3 protein. The repertoire holds around 53,000 distinct CDR3 sequences, with roughly 8.3% as singletons. This specimen belongs to a study of neurological immune-mediated disorders. The time point was: longitudinal time-point 3. The controls, all healthy individuals, were blood bank volunteers in Maryland, USA. The starting material, 2 million PBMCs stored at -80 C, gave rise to the unsorted libraries. This CDR3 spans 17 amino acids. Germline CDR1 SNHLY, CDR2 FYNNEI. The V and J ends lost 3 bases and 0 bases, in that order; junction bases with no gene match: 5.

Input material: PBMCs. The receptor's source is a woman in her thirties or forties in good health. The V call is TRBV2, the J call TRBJ1-3; 10 bases align to TRBD1. CDR3 sequence: CASSETGGPFSGNTIYF. The CDR3 bases are TGTGCCAGCAGTGAGACAGGGGGCCCATTCTCTGGAAACACCATATATTTT.